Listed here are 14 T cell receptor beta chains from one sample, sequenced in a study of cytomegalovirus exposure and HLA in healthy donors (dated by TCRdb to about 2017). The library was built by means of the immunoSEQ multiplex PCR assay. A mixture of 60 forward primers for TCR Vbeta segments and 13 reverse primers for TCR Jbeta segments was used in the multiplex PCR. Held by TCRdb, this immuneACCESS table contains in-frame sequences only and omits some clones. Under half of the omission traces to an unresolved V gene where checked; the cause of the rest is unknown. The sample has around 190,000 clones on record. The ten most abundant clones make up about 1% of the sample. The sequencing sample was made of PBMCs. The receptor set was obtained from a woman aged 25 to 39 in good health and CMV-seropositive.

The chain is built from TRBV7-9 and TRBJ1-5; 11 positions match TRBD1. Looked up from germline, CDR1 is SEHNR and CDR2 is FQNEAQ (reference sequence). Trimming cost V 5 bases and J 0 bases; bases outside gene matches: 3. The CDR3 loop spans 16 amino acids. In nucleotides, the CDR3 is TGTGCCAGCAGCAAGGACAGGGGGCTTAGCAATCAGCCCCAGCATTTT. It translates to CASSKDRGLSNQPQHF.

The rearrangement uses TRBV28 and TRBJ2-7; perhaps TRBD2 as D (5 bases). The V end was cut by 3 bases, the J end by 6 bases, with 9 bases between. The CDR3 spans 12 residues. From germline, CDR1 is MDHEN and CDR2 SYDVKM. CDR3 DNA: TGTGCCAGCAGTTTTCTAGCTTCCGAGCAGTACTTC. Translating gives CASSFLASEQYF.

Here the CDR3 reads CASITGGTDTQYF. The DNA of the CDR3 is TGTGCCAGCATAACAGGGGGCACAGATACGCAGTATTTT. This rearrangement joins TRBV28 to TRBJ2-3; 7 bases line up with TRBD1. Germline-derived CDR1 and CDR2 are MDHEN and SYDVKM. V dropped 7 bases and J dropped 1; count of bases not matched to a gene: 2. The CDR3 contains 13 residues.

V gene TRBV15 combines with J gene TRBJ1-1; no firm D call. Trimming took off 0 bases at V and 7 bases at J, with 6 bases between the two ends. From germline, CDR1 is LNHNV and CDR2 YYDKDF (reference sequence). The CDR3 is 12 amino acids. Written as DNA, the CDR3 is TGTGCCACCAGCAGAGATTTTAGTGAAGCTTTCTTT. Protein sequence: CATSRDFSEAFF.

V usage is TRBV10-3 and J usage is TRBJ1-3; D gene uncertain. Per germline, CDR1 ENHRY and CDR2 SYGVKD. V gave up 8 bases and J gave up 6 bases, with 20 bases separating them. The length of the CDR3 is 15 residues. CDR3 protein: CAIGPLSVRENTIYF. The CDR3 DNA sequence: TGTGCCATCGGGCCGCTTTCAGTAAGAGAAAACACCATATATTTT.

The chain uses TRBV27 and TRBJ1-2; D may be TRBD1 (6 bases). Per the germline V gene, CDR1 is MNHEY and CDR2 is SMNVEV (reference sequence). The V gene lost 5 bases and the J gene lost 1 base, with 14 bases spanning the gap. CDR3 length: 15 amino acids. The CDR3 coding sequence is TGTGCCAGCAGTCACGGGTCAGGGGATAACTATGGCTACACCTTC. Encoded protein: CASSHGSGDNYGYTF.

CDR3 sequence: CASTSRTGTSYGYTF. CDR3 coding DNA: TGTGCCAGCACCTCCCGGACAGGGACGTCCTATGGCTACACCTTC. This rearrangement joins TRBV27 to TRBJ1-2; 8 bases map to TRBD1. The CDR3 totals 15 residues. After removal of 7 bases from V and 4 bases from J, the junction contained 11 bases not matched to a gene. The germline V gene has CDR1 MNHEY and CDR2 SMNVEV (reference sequence).

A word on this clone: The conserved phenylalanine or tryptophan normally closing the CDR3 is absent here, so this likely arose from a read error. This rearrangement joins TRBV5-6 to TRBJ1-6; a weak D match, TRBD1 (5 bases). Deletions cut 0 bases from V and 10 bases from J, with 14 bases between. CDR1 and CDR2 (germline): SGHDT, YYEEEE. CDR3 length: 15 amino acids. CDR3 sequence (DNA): TGTGCCAGCAGCTTGGCCCGGGGGGTAAGGTCACCCCTCCACTCT. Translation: CASSLARGVRSPLHS.

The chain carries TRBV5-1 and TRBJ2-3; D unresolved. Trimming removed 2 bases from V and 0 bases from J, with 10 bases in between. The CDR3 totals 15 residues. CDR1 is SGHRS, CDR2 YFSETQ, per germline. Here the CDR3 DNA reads TGCGCCAGCAGCTTTGGCGGATTTAGCACAGATACGCAGTATTTT. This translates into CASSFGGFSTDTQYF.

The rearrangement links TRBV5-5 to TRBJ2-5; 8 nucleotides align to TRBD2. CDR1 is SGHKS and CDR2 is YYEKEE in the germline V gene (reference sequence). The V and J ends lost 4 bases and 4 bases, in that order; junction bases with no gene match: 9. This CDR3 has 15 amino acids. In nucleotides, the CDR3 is TGTGCCAGCAGCACTACGGGGGGGCTCGGAGAGACCCAGTACTTC. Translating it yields CASSTTGGLGETQYF. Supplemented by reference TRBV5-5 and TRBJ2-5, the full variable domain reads DAGVTQSPTHLIKTRGQQVTLRCSPISGHKSVSWYQQVLGQGPQFIFQYYEKEERGRGNFPDRFSARQFPNYSSELNVNALLLGDSALYLCASSTTGGLGETQYFGPGTRLLVL.

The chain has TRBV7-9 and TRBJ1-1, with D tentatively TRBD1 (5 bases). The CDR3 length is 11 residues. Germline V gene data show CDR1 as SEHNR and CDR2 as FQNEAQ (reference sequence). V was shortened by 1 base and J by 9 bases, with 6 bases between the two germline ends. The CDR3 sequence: CASSLEGKAFF. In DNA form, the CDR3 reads TGTGCCAGCAGCTTAGAGGGGAAAGCTTTCTTT.

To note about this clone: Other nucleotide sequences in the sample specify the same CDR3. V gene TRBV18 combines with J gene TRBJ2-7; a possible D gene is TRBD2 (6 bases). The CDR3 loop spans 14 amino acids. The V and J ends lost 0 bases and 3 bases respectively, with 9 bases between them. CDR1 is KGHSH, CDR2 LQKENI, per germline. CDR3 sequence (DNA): TGTGCCAGCTCACCACCTTCGGGAGTCTACGAGCAGTACTTC. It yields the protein CASSPPSGVYEQYF.

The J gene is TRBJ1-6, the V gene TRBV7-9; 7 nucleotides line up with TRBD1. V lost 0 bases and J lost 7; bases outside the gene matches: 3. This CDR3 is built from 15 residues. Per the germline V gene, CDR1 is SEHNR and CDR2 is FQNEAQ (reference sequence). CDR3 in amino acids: CASSLATGINSPLHF. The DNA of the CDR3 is TGTGCCAGCAGCTTAGCGACAGGGATAAATTCACCCCTCCACTTT.

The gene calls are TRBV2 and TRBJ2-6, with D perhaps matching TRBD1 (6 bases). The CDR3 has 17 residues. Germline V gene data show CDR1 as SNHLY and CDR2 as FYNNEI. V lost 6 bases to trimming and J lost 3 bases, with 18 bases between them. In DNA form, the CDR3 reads TGTGCCAGCAGGCAAACTGACAGGCCCCGTGGGGCCAACGTCCTGACTTTC. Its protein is CASRQTDRPRGANVLTF.